This T cell receptor (beta chain) was documented in a study of identical twins. The study's findings and limits: Fewer insertions marked abundant cord blood beta clonotypes; young adult naive trended weakly, memory not at all.

For this clonotype: Its target is unknown.

All donors comprised healthy Caucasians. TCRdb analysed the 5' RACE reads with MiXCR anew, one entry per CDR3 protein. Of 690,000 or so distinct CDR3 sequences listed, less than 7% were seen once; the top ten hold around 2%. Germline CDR1 is SGHNT and CDR2 is YENEEA. The CDR3 has 13 amino acids. The ends were cut back, 5 bases at V and 6 bases at J, with 11 bases in the middle. This chain joins TRBV11-3 and TRBJ2-1, with D tentatively TRBD2 (6 bases). The source of this sequence is a young man in good health. Sequences were obtained from naive T cells sorted from blood. CDR3: CASSRGTFNEQFF. The CDR3 bases are TGTGCCAGCAGCCGAGGGACTTTCAATGAGCAGTTCTTC.